This TCR beta chain was profiled in a study of T cell responses to AZD1222 COVID-19 vaccine. Study-level findings and limits: Nearly half of spike-specific TCRs reportedly go after variant regions that carry no mutations. Donors in the cohort were predominantly white British and more often female, and clonal diversity was possibly underestimated. At baseline, just five to seven AZD1222 recipients tested seropositive.

The table came from immunoSEQ multiplex PCR; TCRdb's copy has only in-frame clones and leaves some out. The sample yields over 120,000 clones, about nine tenths seen once. Germline lookup yields CDR1 GTSNPN and CDR2 SVGIG (reference sequence). The CDR3 contains 13 residues. V lost 1 base and J 4 bases, leaving 10 bases between the germline ends. A remark on this clone: No antigen is known for it.

The sequences come from peripheral blood, collected 28 days after the second AZD1222 dose. The receptor was derived from an adult who received the AZD1222 COVID-19 vaccine. V and J are TRBV30 and TRBJ2-5, with D possibly matching TRBD1 (5 bases). The CDR3 sequence: CAWSEGFGETQYF. The CDR3 DNA sequence: TGTGCCTGGAGTGAGGGGTTTGGAGAGACCCAGTACTTC. Full variable domain (remainder filled in from reference TRBV30 and TRBJ2-5): SQTIHQWPATLVQPVGSPLSLECTVEGTSNPNLYWYRQAAGRGLQLLFYSVGIGQISSEVPQNLSASRPQDRQFILSSKKLLLSDSGFYLCAWSEGFGETQYFGPGTRLLVL.